Listed here are 24 T cell receptor beta chains from one sample, sequenced in a study of blood T cell repertoires in COVID-19. Clones were sequenced by immunoSEQ multiplex PCR, and TCRdb holds only the in-frame ones, with some missing. The sample has roughly 250,000 clones; around 85% are singletons. The sample consisted of peripheral blood. The origin of the receptors is a human donor with COVID-19, enrolled during active disease. The donor label of this sample is uncertain.

The chain couples TRBV18 to TRBJ2-7, with TRBD2 identical over 8 bases. This CDR3 is 14 amino acids long. The germline CDR1 and CDR2 sequences are KGHSH and LQKENI. V was clipped by 6 bases and J by 7 bases; unmatched bases: 11. Written as DNA, the CDR3 is TGTGCCAGCTCCGATCAGAGGTTAGCGGGAGAGCAGTACTTC. It is translated as CASSDQRLAGEQYF.

The rearrangement joins TRBV19 to TRBJ1-1; D remains unclear. Trimming took 4 bases from V and 0 from J, leaving 6 bases between them. Germline loops: CDR1 LNHDA, CDR2 SQIVND (reference sequence). The CDR3 has 13 residues. CDR3 DNA: TGTGCCAGTAGTACAACACTGAACACTGAAGCTTTCTTT. Translation: CASSTTLNTEAFF. The entire variable domain, with the rest obtained from reference TRBV19 and TRBJ1-1, is as follows: DGGITQSPKYLFRKEGQNVTLSCEQNLNHDAMYWYRQDPGQGLRLIYYSQIVNDFQKGDIAEGYSVSREKKESFPLTVTSAQKNPTAFYLCASSTTLNTEAFFGQGTRLTVV.

The V gene is TRBV19, the J gene TRBJ2-7; 7 nucleotides line up with TRBD1. V was pared by 6 bases and J by 1 base, with 3 bases of the junction left unmatched. The CDR3 contains 13 residues. The V gene's germline CDR1 is LNHDA and CDR2 SQIVND (reference sequence). CDR3 amino acids: CASRLTGSYEQYF. The CDR3 coding sequence is TGTGCCAGTAGATTGACAGGGTCCTACGAGCAGTACTTC.

This clone appeared a single time. The J gene is TRBJ1-6, the V gene TRBV18; 7 bases are a match to TRBD1. Trimming cost V 4 bases and J 15 bases; bases outside gene matches: 9. Germline V gene data show CDR1 as KGHSH and CDR2 as LQKENI. The CDR3 is 13 residues long. CDR3 DNA sequence: TGTGCCAGCTCACAAGGGACAGCAAGAAACCTCCACTTT. This gives the protein CASSQGTARNLHF.

The chain is built from TRBV20-1 and TRBJ1-2, with a tentative D call TRBD1 (6 bases). Trimming left V 3 bases short and J 5 bases short, with 13 bases between. The CDR3 extends over 13 amino acids. CDR1 and CDR2 (germline): DFQATT, SNEGSKA (reference sequence). The CDR3 is CSASPGDGYGYTF. The CDR3 DNA reads as TGCAGTGCTAGTCCAGGGGACGGGTATGGCTACACCTTC.

V usage is TRBV28 and J usage is TRBJ1-6, with a possible D match to TRBD1 (5 bases). V lost 7 bases and J lost 6, with 13 bases in between. Germline V lookup: CDR1 MDHEN, CDR2 SYDVKM. CDR3 length: 14 residues. The CDR3 nucleotides read TGTGCCAGCATTTCGACAGTTTTTAATTCACCCCTCCACTTT. Protein product: CASISTVFNSPLHF.

This chain joins TRBV24-1 and TRBJ2-2; D is undetermined. The CDR3 runs 14 residues. The ends were cut back, 5 bases at V and 4 bases at J, with 10 bases in the middle. The germline V gene has CDR1 KGHDR and CDR2 SFDVKD. The CDR3 DNA sequence: TGTGCCACCAGTGTAATGGGCTCCACCGGGGAGCTGTTTTTT. It yields the protein CATSVMGSTGELFF.

The chain employs TRBV5-4 and TRBJ2-1; possible D gene TRBD2, 6 bases. This CDR3 contains 15 residues. Germline CDR1 SGHNT, CDR2 YYREEE (reference sequence). Trimming cost V 4 bases and J 2 bases, with 13 bases left between them. This CDR3 reads CASSPPGGTYNEQFF. The CDR3 region has the DNA TGTGCCAGCAGCCCCCCTGGCGGGACCTACAATGAGCAGTTCTTC.

V usage is TRBV5-4 and J usage is TRBJ2-7; TRBD1 matches 9 bases. V lost 4 bases and J lost 3; bases outside the gene matches: 8. The CDR3 extends over 15 amino acids. Germline V gene lookup returns CDR1 SGHNT and CDR2 YYREEE (reference sequence). Written as DNA, the CDR3 is TGTGCCAGCAGCCAACAGGGGGCCTTTGGCTACGAGCAGTACTTC. Encoded protein: CASSQQGAFGYEQYF.

The chain has TRBV10-3 and TRBJ1-6; D may be TRBD1 (6 bases). Germline V lookup: CDR1 ENHRY, CDR2 SYGVKD. Deletions cut 6 bases from V and 6 bases from J, with 12 bases between. CDR3 length: 14 amino acids. The CDR3 DNA is TGTGCCATCAGCGAAACCAGGGGTAATTCACCCCTCCACTTT. It encodes CAISETRGNSPLHF.

This clone was seen a few times. This sample includes further DNA sequences coding for the same CDR3. The chain employs TRBV29-1 and TRBJ1-2; D might be TRBD1 (6 bases). With 3 bases removed from V and 4 bases from J, the gap between germline ends came to 6 bases. The CDR3 has 11 amino acids. Germline CDR1 is SQVTM and CDR2 is ANQGSEA. This chain's CDR3 is CSVDRGYGYTF. CDR3 bases: TGCAGCGTTGACAGGGGCTATGGCTACACCTTC.

J is TRBJ1-1 and V is TRBV3-1 (or the pseudogene TRBV3-2), with a tentative D call TRBD1 (5 bases). With 3 bases removed from V and 4 bases from J, the gap between germline ends came to 12 bases. The CDR3 is 14 residues long. CDR1 and CDR2 (germline): LGHDT, YNNKEL (reference sequence). In DNA form, the CDR3 reads TGTGCCAGCAGCCATAGCCAGGGCCGCACTGAAGCTTTCTTT. This sequence encodes CASSHSQGRTEAFF.

This clone was seen a single time. The V and J genes are TRBV20-1 and TRBJ1-2; D remains unclear. The CDR3 runs to 11 residues. The germline gives CDR1 DFQATT, CDR2 SNEGSKA (reference sequence). V lost 0 bases and J 6 bases, leaving 5 bases between the germline ends. CDR3 nucleotide sequence: TGCAGTGCTAGAGATATTCATGGCTACACCTTC. Its translation: CSARDIHGYTF.

The V and J genes are TRBV30 and TRBJ2-5; D not certain. This CDR3 is 13 amino acids long. Per the germline V gene, CDR1 is GTSNPN and CDR2 is SVGIG (reference sequence). V gave up 1 base and J gave up 7 bases, with 13 bases separating them. The CDR3 spells CAWSGDLRGTQYF. The CDR3 DNA reads as TGTGCCTGGAGTGGCGATCTACGAGGGACCCAGTACTTC.

The chain combines TRBV27 with TRBJ2-1; maybe TRBD2 (6 bases). The CDR3 is 16 amino acids. Germline loops: CDR1 MNHEY, CDR2 SMNVEV (reference sequence). V was clipped by 5 bases and J by 0 bases, with 14 bases between them. CDR3 protein: CASSPAGSVSYNEQFF. CDR3 in DNA: TGTGCCAGCAGTCCCGCGGGGTCCGTCTCCTACAATGAGCAGTTCTTC.

The rearrangement uses TRBV3-1 (or the pseudogene TRBV3-2) and TRBJ2-7; 7 nucleotides align to TRBD2. Germline V gene data show CDR1 as LGHDT and CDR2 as YNNKEL (reference sequence). Losses at the gene ends were 0 bases for V and 9 bases for J; bases not matched to a gene: 11. The CDR3 sequence is 15 residues long. The CDR3 DNA reads TGTGCCAGCAGCCAAGAGTATGGGCCTAGCGGCGGGCAGTACTTC. It encodes CASSQEYGPSGGQYF.

This clone is a singleton in its sample. The chain combines TRBV29-1 with TRBJ1-1, with D possibly TRBD1 on 5 matching bases. Germline V CDR1 and CDR2: SQVTM, ANQGSEA. Trimming removed 4 bases at V and 3 bases at J, with 9 bases between. CDR3 length: 12 residues. The DNA of the CDR3 is TGCAGCGTTGGGGGGGGATACACTGAAGCTTTCTTT. This sequence encodes CSVGGGYTEAFF.

Only a few counts were recorded for this clone. The chain joins TRBV28 to TRBJ1-2, with TRBD1 matching 8 bases. J gave up 8 bases and V 3 bases, and 5 bases lay outside the gene matches. The CDR3 totals 13 residues. CDR1 is MDHEN and CDR2 is SYDVKM in the germline V gene. This CDR3 is CASSLDRVGGYTF. The CDR3 DNA is TGTGCCAGCAGTTTGGACAGGGTAGGCGGCTACACCTTC.

V usage is TRBV30 and J usage is TRBJ1-2; D call uncertain. Germline V gene lookup returns CDR1 GTSNPN and CDR2 SVGIG (reference sequence). The CDR3 spans 14 residues. V gave up 3 bases and J gave up 4 bases, with 15 bases separating them. The CDR3 reads CAWSRDNGFYGYTF. The CDR3 DNA is TGTGCCTGGAGCCGGGATAACGGATTCTATGGCTACACCTTC.

V and J are TRBV5-1 and TRBJ1-4; tentative D call: TRBD1 (5 bases). Germline V lookup: CDR1 SGHRS, CDR2 YFSETQ. The V gene lost 3 bases and the J gene lost 5 bases, with 17 bases spanning the gap. The CDR3 has 16 amino acids. As DNA, the CDR3 is TGCGCCAGCAGCTCTACAGGAGCCCTACAGAATGAAAAACTGTTTTTT. Residues: CASSSTGALQNEKLFF.

The J gene is TRBJ1-2, the V gene TRBV7-2, with TRBD1 as a possible D gene (6 bases). The CDR3 has 14 amino acids. V dropped 1 base and J dropped 12 bases, with 18 bases sitting between them. The germline gives CDR1 SGHTA, CDR2 FQGNSA. The CDR3 is CASSLVVGGPDHTF. CDR3 sequence (DNA): TGTGCCAGCAGCTTAGTGGTTGGGGGCCCAGACCACACCTTC.

The chain joins TRBV27 to TRBJ2-1; 7 nucleotides align to TRBD2. The CDR3 covers 15 residues. V lost 5 bases to trimming and J lost 6 bases; unmatched junction nucleotides: 10. CDR1 is MNHEY and CDR2 is SMNVEV in the germline V gene (reference sequence). CDR3 in amino acids: CASSVQWREINEQFF. The CDR3 nucleotides are TGTGCCAGCAGTGTACAGTGGCGGGAGATCAATGAGCAGTTCTTC.

The CDR3 sequence: CASSLVRNHNEQFF. The CDR3 DNA reads TGTGCCAGCAGCTTGGTCAGGAACCACAATGAGCAGTTCTTC. V gene TRBV5-4 combines with J gene TRBJ2-1; D is ambiguous. Deletions cut 0 bases from V and 5 bases from J, with 9 bases between. Germline lookup yields CDR1 SGHNT and CDR2 YYREEE (reference sequence). The CDR3 runs 14 residues. Combining the CDR3 with reference TRBV5-4 and TRBJ2-1 gives the whole variable domain ETGVTQSPTHLIKTRGQQVTLRCSSQSGHNTVSWYQQALGQGPQFIFQYYREEENGRGNFPPRFSGLQFPNYSSELNVNALELDDSALYLCASSLVRNHNEQFFGPGTRLTVL.

The chain uses TRBV30 and TRBJ1-4; the D gene is possibly TRBD1 (5 bases). Between the trimmed V and J ends, which lost 4 bases and 8 bases, there was a span of 11 bases. CDR1 is GTSNPN, CDR2 SVGIG, per germline (reference sequence). This CDR3 is 12 amino acids long. The CDR3 DNA reads TGTGCCTGGAAGGAGACAGTAGAAAAACTGTTTTTT. Translation gives CAWKETVEKLFF.